The next 29 T cell receptor beta chains were all read from a single sample in a study of T cell repertoires in cytomegalovirus infection. In TCRdb, the reads were re-called with MiXCR into one record per CDR3 protein. The sample has just over 300,000 distinct CDR3 sequences; about 17% are singletons. The source material was PBMCs. These receptor sequences come from a human donor in good health (CMV status not recorded). Some clones in this sample may be carry-over from other donors' samples.

This clonotype was seen ten or more times. The genes are TRBV11-2 and TRBJ2-3; 7 positions match TRBD2. The CDR3 is 14 residues long. V lost 4 bases to trimming and J lost 4 bases; unmatched junction nucleotides: 5. Germline values: CDR1 SGHAT, CDR2 FQNNGV. As DNA, the CDR3 is TGTGCCAGCAGCTCCTCGACTAGCCCAGATACGCAGTATTTT. Translation gives CASSSSTSPDTQYF. The whole variable domain, filled in from reference TRBV11-2 and TRBJ2-3, reads EAGVAQSPRYKIIEKRQSVAFWCNPISGHATLYWYQQILGQGPKLLIQFQNNGVVDDSQLPKDRFSAERLKGVDSTLKIQPAKLEDSAVYLCASSSSTSPDTQYFGPGTRLTVL.

This clonotype was seen at least ten times. The gene calls are TRBV2 and TRBJ2-1, with unresolved D. Germline CDR1 SNHLY, CDR2 FYNNEI. The V and J ends lost 6 bases and 6 bases respectively, with 21 bases between them. CDR3 length: 16 amino acids. CDR3 residues: CASSPTIPPSGNEQFF. CDR3 DNA sequence: TGTGCCAGCAGCCCGACGATTCCCCCCTCGGGCAATGAGCAGTTCTTC.

This clonotype was recorded a few times. The J gene is TRBJ1-5, the V gene TRBV3-1; a possible D gene is TRBD1 (6 bases). The V end lost 4 bases, the J end lost 0 bases, and 13 bases lay between the germline ends. CDR1 and CDR2 from the germline V gene are LGHDT and YNNKEL (reference sequence). CDR3 size: 16 residues. The CDR3 DNA is TGTGCCAGCAGCCCCTCCATGGACAGTAGCAATCAGCCCCAGCATTTT. Translation: CASSPSMDSSNQPQHF.

This clonotype turned up a few times. V gene TRBV5-6 combines with J gene TRBJ1-6; tentative D call: TRBD1 (6 bases). The CDR3 covers 14 residues. Germline V lookup: CDR1 SGHDT, CDR2 YYEEEE. V dropped 4 bases and J dropped 10 bases, with 15 bases sitting between them. CDR3 coding DNA: TGTGCCAGCAGCCTTGGACAGAAGGAGTCACCCCTCCACTTT. Protein sequence: CASSLGQKESPLHF.

This chain links TRBV27 with TRBJ1-4; no firm D call. Per germline, CDR1 MNHEY and CDR2 SMNVEV (reference sequence). Between the trimmed V and J ends, which lost 3 bases and 7 bases, there was a span of 12 bases. This CDR3 contains 14 residues. CDR3: CASSFRSGTEKLFF. The CDR3 region has the DNA TGTGCCAGCAGTTTCCGGTCGGGTACTGAAAAACTGTTTTTT.

This clonotype came up a few times. The V call is TRBV11-1, the J call TRBJ1-4; 10 nucleotides align to TRBD1. Trimming took 4 bases from V and 8 from J; bases not matched to a gene: 4. CDR3 length: 14 residues. Germline V gene data show CDR1 as SGHAT and CDR2 as FQDESV (reference sequence). CDR3 in amino acids: CASSSTGGLEKLFF. The CDR3 nucleotides are TGTGCCAGCAGCTCGACAGGGGGCCTCGAAAAACTGTTTTTT.

This clonotype was detected many times. This chain joins TRBV6-5 and TRBJ2-7; either TRBD1 or TRBD2 may fit D (5 bases each). V was cut by 0 bases and J by 3 bases, with 12 bases left in between. CDR3 length: 15 residues. Germline V gene lookup returns CDR1 MNHEY and CDR2 SVGAGI. The CDR3 nucleotides are TGTGCCAGCAGTTACTCGGGGGATCTCCTCTACGAGCAGTACTTC. Protein sequence: CASSYSGDLLYEQYF.

This clonotype has a count of ten or more. CDR3 DNA: TGTGCCAGCAGCGGGTTAGCGGGGGGGAACCTTTACAATGAGCAGTTCTTC. This translates into CASSGLAGGNLYNEQFF. The chain carries TRBV7-8 and TRBJ2-1; 11 positions agree with TRBD2. The ends lost 5 bases at V and 4 bases at J; junction bases unmatched: 10. The CDR3 loop spans 17 amino acids. Germline values: CDR1 SGHVS, CDR2 FQNEAQ.

The chain combines TRBV20-1 with TRBJ1-5; a possible D gene is TRBD1 (6 bases). The CDR3 is made up of 15 amino acids. CDR1 and CDR2 from the germline V gene are DFQATT and SNEGSKA (reference sequence). Trimming left V 0 bases short and J 2 bases short, with 11 bases between. CDR3 region: CSARDGGLGNQPQHF. The DNA of the CDR3 is TGCAGTGCTAGAGATGGGGGGCTGGGCAATCAGCCCCAGCATTTT.

The chain recombines TRBV11-2 with TRBJ2-7; 8 bases are shared with TRBD1. The CDR3 consists of 13 residues. J was trimmed by 3 bases and V by 3 bases; bases with no gene match: 1. Germline V gene lookup returns CDR1 SGHAT and CDR2 FQNNGV. CDR3 DNA sequence: TGTGCCAGCAGCTTCGGACAGGGCTACGAGCAGTACTTC. Encoded protein: CASSFGQGYEQYF.

In this sample, this clonotype turned up many times. The rearrangement joins TRBV28 to TRBJ1-2, with D unresolved. CDR3 size: 14 residues. V was pared by 0 bases and J by 2 bases, with 7 bases between. Germline assignment: CDR1 MDHEN and CDR2 SYDVKM. In nucleotides, the CDR3 is TGTGCCAGCAGTTTATGGAAGGAAAACTATGGCTACACCTTC. Protein sequence: CASSLWKENYGYTF.

V and J are TRBV10-3 and TRBJ2-7, with 7 bases identical to TRBD1. V shed 4 bases, J shed 5 bases, and the junction held 5 bases outside the gene matches. This CDR3 contains 13 residues. Germline lookup yields CDR1 ENHRY and CDR2 SYGVKD. CDR3 sequence (DNA): TGTGCCATCAGTGGACAGGGTTTGCACGAGCAGTACTTC. It yields the protein CAISGQGLHEQYF.

This clonotype appeared a few times. This chain links TRBV5-4 with TRBJ2-5; D call uncertain. In germline, CDR1 is SGHNT, CDR2 YYREEE (reference sequence). This CDR3 region has 14 residues. Trimming shortened V by 5 bases and J by 3 bases, and 14 bases separated the two germline ends. CDR3 sequence reads: CASRPGPNEETQYF. CDR3 in DNA: TGTGCCAGCAGACCCGGGCCGAATGAAGAGACCCAGTACTTC. Looking up the rest from reference TRBV5-4 and TRBJ2-5 gives the full variable domain: ETGVTQSPTHLIKTRGQQVTLRCSSQSGHNTVSWYQQALGQGPQFIFQYYREEENGRGNFPPRFSGLQFPNYSSELNVNALELDDSALYLCASRPGPNEETQYFGPGTRLLVL.

This clonotype was counted only a few times. CDR3 loop: CASSYLAGISNEQFF. The CDR3 DNA reads as TGTGCCAGCAGTTATCTAGCGGGGATCAGCAATGAGCAGTTCTTC. The chain is built from TRBV27 and TRBJ2-1, with 9 bases matching TRBD2. Trimming took 4 bases from V and 6 from J; bases not matched to a gene: 7. Per the germline V gene, CDR1 is MNHEY and CDR2 is SMNVEV (reference sequence). The CDR3 contains 15 residues.

About this clonotype: A read error may be the cause here, since a much bigger clone is one base away. The chain carries TRBV20-1 and TRBJ2-1; 8 positions match TRBD2. The trim removed 3 bases at V and 3 bases at J, leaving 4 bases unmatched. CDR3 length: 14 residues. Germline-derived CDR1 and CDR2 are DFQATT and SNEGSKA (reference sequence). CDR3 sequence reads: CSARALADYNEQFF. CDR3 bases: TGCAGTGCTAGGGCACTAGCGGACTACAATGAGCAGTTCTTC.

V usage is TRBV20-1 and J usage is TRBJ2-1; D is perhaps TRBD2 (5 bases). Per the germline V gene, CDR1 is DFQATT and CDR2 is SNEGSKA (reference sequence). The CDR3 consists of 14 residues. Trimming pared 0 bases from V and 5 bases from J, leaving 11 bases between. The CDR3 coding sequence is TGCAGTGCTAGAGATGTCACTAGAAACAATGAGCAGTTCTTC. It encodes CSARDVTRNNEQFF.

This clonotype was seen a few times. The V call is TRBV20-1, the J call TRBJ2-1, with 7 bases fitting TRBD1. This CDR3 is built from 16 residues. Germline assignment: CDR1 DFQATT and CDR2 SNEGSKA (reference sequence). Trimming at V came to 1 base and at J to 9 bases, leaving 15 bases not matched to a gene. For the CDR3, the DNA is TGCAGTGCTAGAGTTCAGGGGGTCGTACTTTCCGGTGAGCAGTTCTTC. It encodes CSARVQGVVLSGEQFF.

This clonotype turned up a few times. The chain has TRBV5-1 and TRBJ2-2; tentative D call: TRBD2 (5 bases). The germline CDR1 and CDR2 sequences are SGHRS and YFSETQ. With 3 bases removed from V and 4 bases from J, the gap between germline ends came to 13 bases. There are 15 residues in the CDR3. The CDR3 spells CASSSLGSGTGELFF. The DNA of the CDR3 is TGCGCCAGCAGCTCACTAGGCAGCGGCACCGGGGAGCTGTTTTTT.

In its sample, this clonotype was seen once. This chain connects TRBV5-4 to TRBJ1-2, with 7 bases matching TRBD1. This CDR3 region has 18 residues. CDR1 and CDR2 from the germline V gene are SGHNT and YYREEE (reference sequence). Trimming at V came to 4 bases and at J to 3 bases, leaving 18 bases not matched to a gene. The CDR3 loop is CASSGNSRPGTAYYGYTF. The CDR3 coding sequence is TGTGCCAGCAGCGGAAACTCAAGACCCGGGACAGCCTACTATGGCTACACCTTC.

V usage is TRBV20-1 and J usage is TRBJ1-5; D not certain. V lost 0 bases, J lost 6 bases, and 9 bases lay in between. Germline V CDR1 and CDR2: DFQATT, SNEGSKA (reference sequence). This CDR3 spans 13 amino acids. CDR3 residues: CSARESRGQPQHF. The CDR3 DNA follows: TGCAGTGCTAGAGAGTCCCGGGGTCAGCCCCAGCATTTT.

This clonotype was detected only a few times. The V gene is TRBV4-3, the J gene TRBJ2-7, with a possible D match to TRBD2 (5 bases). The V end lost 0 bases, the J end lost 4 bases, and 10 bases lay between the germline ends. The CDR3 is 14 amino acids. Germline loops: CDR1 LGHNA, CDR2 YSLEER. The CDR3 spells CASSQETRGYEQYF. The CDR3 bases are TGCGCCAGCAGCCAAGAGACTCGGGGTTACGAGCAGTACTTC.

This clonotype was seen ten or more times. The chain has TRBV20-1 and TRBJ2-3; 8 positions agree with TRBD2. V trimming: 7 bases; J trimming: 2 bases; junction bases outside the gene matches: 14. The V gene's germline CDR1 is DFQATT and CDR2 SNEGSKA (reference sequence). CDR3 length: 16 residues. The CDR3 nucleotides read TGCAGTGTAAATATCCCAGAAGCGGGGGTCACAGATACGCAGTATTTT. Translation gives CSVNIPEAGVTDTQYF.

The chain links TRBV6-6 to TRBJ2-4; the D gene is possibly TRBD2 (5 bases). The germline V and J ends were trimmed by 7 bases and 0 bases, with 16 bases remaining between them. The CDR3 spans 16 residues. Per germline, CDR1 MNHNY and CDR2 SVGAGI (reference sequence). CDR3 nucleotide sequence: TGTGCCAGCACCAGAGGAGGAAATCTAGCCAAAAACATTCAGTACTTC. Translated, it gives CASTRGGNLAKNIQYF.

The rearrangement joins TRBV5-1 to TRBJ2-1; 8 bases are a match to TRBD1. V was pared by 4 bases and J by 0 bases, with 12 bases of the junction left unmatched. The CDR3 consists of 18 residues. CDR1 and CDR2 (germline): SGHRS, YFSETQ. The CDR3 region is CASSQRPQGASSYNEQFF. CDR3 in DNA: TGCGCCAGCAGCCAGAGGCCGCAGGGGGCAAGCTCCTACAATGAGCAGTTCTTC.

This sequence joins TRBV11-2 and TRBJ1-2; 11 positions agree with TRBD1. Germline V gene sequence: CDR1 SGHAT, CDR2 FQNNGV. There are 14 residues in the CDR3. V lost 1 base to trimming and J lost 8 bases; unmatched junction nucleotides: 3. The DNA of the CDR3 is TGTGCCAGCAGCTTAGGCCGGGACAGGGGGGGCTACACCTTC. Encoded protein: CASSLGRDRGGYTF.

This clonotype came up many times. This chain connects TRBV6-1 to TRBJ1-3; possibly TRBD1 for D (6 bases). The V and J ends lost 7 bases and 1 base respectively, with 17 bases between them. The germline V gene encodes CDR1 MNHNS and CDR2 SASEGT. The CDR3 runs 16 residues. The CDR3: CASTQDRLESGNTIYF. Written as DNA, the CDR3 is TGTGCCAGCACCCAGGACAGACTAGAGTCTGGAAACACCATATATTTT.

In its sample, this clonotype was seen a few times. V gene TRBV5-1 combines with J gene TRBJ2-7; the D gene is possibly TRBD1 (5 bases). This CDR3 is built from 14 residues. V shed 4 bases and J shed 5 bases, with 16 bases lying between them. The germline CDR1 and CDR2 sequences are SGHRS and YFSETQ. This chain's CDR3 is CASSGSGFSDEQYF. CDR3 in DNA: TGCGCCAGCAGCGGGTCAGGGTTCAGTGACGAGCAGTACTTC.

There are a few counts of this clonotype. J is TRBJ1-4 and V is TRBV24-1; no clear D gene. This CDR3 is built from 15 residues. CDR1 is KGHDR, CDR2 SFDVKD, per germline. V was pared by 4 bases and J by 0 bases, with 8 bases between. The CDR3: CATSDPSATNEKLFF. The CDR3 DNA reads TGTGCCACCAGTGACCCAAGTGCAACTAATGAAAAACTGTTTTTT.

The chain is built from TRBV19 and TRBJ2-5; D possibly corresponds to TRBD1 (6 bases). Germline V gene sequence: CDR1 LNHDA, CDR2 SQIVND (reference sequence). This CDR3 region has 15 residues. Trimming took 4 bases from V and 1 from J, leaving 13 bases between them. The CDR3 loop is CASSRQGTLQETQYF. As DNA, the CDR3 is TGTGCCAGTAGTAGACAAGGGACACTCCAAGAGACCCAGTACTTC.